Following are 5 T cell receptor beta chains from one sample sequenced in a study of T cell responses to AZD1222 COVID-19 vaccine. Sequenced by immunoSEQ multiplex PCR; TCRdb stores in-frame clones only, minus some. The data show around 91,000 clones, with roughly nine tenths seen just once and 6.5% to 8.5% held by the top ten. Material: peripheral blood, obtained 28 days after the second AZD1222 dose. All receptors derive from an adult who received the AZD1222 COVID-19 vaccine.

This rearrangement joins TRBV19 to TRBJ1-5, with D unclear. CDR1 and CDR2 (germline): LNHDA, SQIVND (reference sequence). Trimming pared 1 base from V and 4 bases from J, leaving 8 bases between. The CDR3 sequence is 14 residues long. CDR3 protein: CASSIGVENQPQHF. DNA for the CDR3: TGTGCCAGTAGTATAGGAGTCGAGAATCAGCCCCAGCATTTT.

This chain joins TRBV10-2 and TRBJ1-5; D is undetermined. The germline gives CDR1 WSHSY, CDR2 SAAADI. Trimming removed 0 bases from V and 4 bases from J, with 10 bases in between. This CDR3 spans 15 amino acids. The chain's CDR3 is CASSESIPLNQPQHF. The CDR3 nucleotides read TGCGCCAGCAGTGAGTCCATCCCGCTTAATCAGCCCCAGCATTTT.

A note on this clone: Its ends do not fully match the called genes, so a read error is possible. The chain recombines TRBV12-3 or TRBV12-4 with TRBJ1-3; D gene ambiguous. There are 10 residues in the CDR3. The CDR3 is CASSLGGVHF. The CDR3 DNA sequence: TGTGCCAGCAGTTTGGGCGGTGTACATTTT.

The CDR3 reads CASKINYGYTF. In nucleotides, the CDR3 is TGTGCCAGCAAAATTAACTATGGCTACACCTTC. The rearrangement joins TRBV6-5 to TRBJ1-2; D gene unclear. Germline CDR1 is MNHEY and CDR2 is SVGAGI. CDR3 length: 11 amino acids. V was shortened by 7 bases and J by 1 base, with 4 bases between the two germline ends.

The chain joins TRBV29-1 to TRBJ2-3; D gene ambiguous. The CDR3 has 12 amino acids. Trimming cost V 0 bases and J 6 bases, with 7 bases left between them. Per the germline V gene, CDR1 is SQVTM and CDR2 is ANQGSEA. The CDR3 spells CSVEERSDTQYF. In DNA form, the CDR3 reads TGCAGCGTTGAAGAGCGGAGCGATACGCAGTATTTT.